The 9 T cell receptor beta chains given below trace back to one sample, sequenced in a study of T cells in Graves' hyperthyroidism and ophthalmopathy (dated by TCRdb to the late 2010s). Libraries came from multiplex PCR. The sequencer listed for this sample is Illumina HiSeq 2000. Amplification of TCR beta CDR3 regions was carried out from RNA transcripts. The TCR CDR3 was subjected to a first round of RT-PCR using the HTBI primer set and the Qiagen OneStep RT-PCR kit. TCRdb itself trimmed the public reads at Q25 with fastp, ran MiXCR and retained productive beta chains. One record per CDR3 amino acid sequence lists the most common genes and DNA. The sample table lists approximately 610,000 distinct CDR3 sequences, 14% to 15% of them with a count of one. Roughly 4.3% of the sample lies in the top ten. The sequencing input was blood. The receptors come from a woman in her 40s with Graves' ophthalmopathy.

This clonotype was counted many times. The chain employs TRBV4-2 and TRBJ2-5; possible D gene TRBD2, 6 bases. Trimming stripped 0 bases from V and 5 bases from J, with 10 bases between. This CDR3 contains 14 residues. The germline V gene has CDR1 LGHNA and CDR2 YNFKEQ. The CDR3 DNA reads as TGTGCCAGCAGCCAAGATCGGGGGACGGAGACCCAGTACTTC. Translating it yields CASSQDRGTETQYF.

This clonotype was recorded many times. This chain connects TRBV7-9 to TRBJ2-7; D is undetermined. CDR1 and CDR2 from the germline V gene are SEHNR and FQNEAQ (reference sequence). Deletions cut 5 bases from V and 4 bases from J, with 18 bases between. This CDR3 comprises 15 residues. The CDR3, as DNA: TGTGCCAGCAGCAATATGGACGGCGGTGGGTACGAGCAGTACTTC. This gives the protein CASSNMDGGGYEQYF.

This clonotype has at least ten counts. This rearrangement joins TRBV20-1 to TRBJ2-5, with D tentatively TRBD1 (6 bases). The CDR3 totals 12 residues. Per germline, CDR1 DFQATT and CDR2 SNEGSKA (reference sequence). CDR3 coding DNA: TGCAGAGCAGGGGCCCGCACGGAGACCCAGTACTTC. Its protein is CRAGARTETQYF.

This clonotype was counted at least ten times. The chain links TRBV6-1 to TRBJ1-5; 7 nucleotides agree with TRBD1. Germline CDR1 reads MNHNS; CDR2 reads SASEGT. V trimming: 7 bases; J trimming: 4 bases; junction bases outside the gene matches: 4. This CDR3 is built from 13 residues. The CDR3 sequence is CASNWDRNQPQHF. CDR3 nucleotide sequence: TGTGCCAGCAACTGGGACAGAAATCAGCCCCAGCATTTT.

About this clonotype: A much larger clone differs by one base, so this may be a read error. This rearrangement joins TRBV19 to TRBJ1-1; 10 positions match TRBD1. Germline V gene data show CDR1 as LNHDA and CDR2 as SQIVND (reference sequence). This CDR3 has 18 residues. Trimming removed 4 bases from V and 0 bases from J; junction bases left unmatched: 11. This chain's CDR3 is CASSTLTGTGDLNTEAFF. CDR3 bases: TGTGCCAGTAGTACGTTGACCGGGACAGGGGACTTGAACACTGAAGCTTTCTTT. Combining the CDR3 with reference TRBV19 and TRBJ1-1 gives the whole variable domain DGGITQSPKYLFRKEGQNVTLSCEQNLNHDAMYWYRQDPGQGLRLIYYSQIVNDFQKGDIAEGYSVSREKKESFPLTVTSAQKNPTAFYLCASSTLTGTGDLNTEAFFGQGTRLTVV.

This clonotype was detected many times. The genes are TRBV2 and TRBJ2-5; TRBD1 agrees at 9 bases. J lost 1 base, V lost 7 bases, and 10 bases had no gene match. This CDR3 is built from 16 residues. The germline V gene encodes CDR1 SNHLY and CDR2 FYNNEI. The CDR3 is CASTFGTGLAQETQYF. In nucleotides, the CDR3 is TGTGCCAGCACCTTTGGGACAGGGCTTGCCCAAGAGACCCAGTACTTC.

This clonotype was counted many times. A read error may produce the germline difference seen at one junction end. V usage is TRBV7-7 and J usage is TRBJ2-5; D is uncertain. The CDR3 runs to 14 residues. In germline, CDR1 is SSHAT, CDR2 FNYEAQ (reference sequence). DNA for the CDR3: TGTGCTAGCAGCATTAACTCAGACCAAGAGACCCAGTACTTC. Translated: CASSINSDQETQYF.

This clonotype occurred many times. The V gene is TRBV6-2 or TRBV6-3, the J gene TRBJ2-7, with 7 bases fitting TRBD2. CDR3 length equals 14 residues. V lost 7 bases, J lost 5 bases, and 11 bases stayed unmatched. Germline V gene lookup returns CDR1 MNHEY and CDR2 SVGEGT. The CDR3 coding sequence is TGTGCCAGCATCTCAAGACTAGCTGGGGACGAGCAGTACTTC. Encoded protein: CASISRLAGDEQYF.

The chain joins TRBV28 to TRBJ2-7, with 9 bases matching TRBD1. CDR3 size: 14 residues. CDR1 MDHEN and CDR2 SYDVKM come from the germline V gene. The junction had 9 bases not matched to a gene; V was cut back by 6 bases and J by 6 bases. In nucleotides, the CDR3 is TGTGCCAGCAGAACACGAGGGACAGGGACCGAGCAGTACTTC. It specifies CASRTRGTGTEQYF.